Listed below are T cell receptor beta chains from one sample, sequenced in a study of T cells in Graves' hyperthyroidism and ophthalmopathy. TCRdb used MiXCR to reprocess the multiplex PCR reads, holding one entry per CDR3 protein. The sample has 530,000 or so distinct CDR3 sequences; about 45% are singletons. Specimen: peripheral blood or thyroid tissue (not recorded which). Every receptor here comes from a woman aged 18-29 years with Graves' hyperthyroidism. Each CDR3 is given with its conserved first and last residue. A D gene is named only where the DNA matches it firmly. Not all rows give a size; the values are once, few, many and, for expanded clones, a class.

J gene | CDR3 length | clone size | V gene | D gene | CDR3 protein | CDR3 DNA
TRBJ2-7 | 14 | . | TRBV29-1 | . | CSIDRGGRSYEQYF | TGCAGCATTGATCGGGGAGGTCGCTCCTACGAGCAGTACTTC
TRBJ2-7 | 13 | many | TRBV2 | TRBD2 | CASSEGTGGEQYF | TGTGCCAGCAGCGAGGGGACGGGGGGCGAGCAGTACTTC
TRBJ1-2 | 13 | . | TRBV29-1 | TRBD1 | CSVGQGTNYGYTF | TGCAGCGTGGGACAGGGGACTAACTATGGCTACACCTTC
TRBJ2-7 | 15 | . | TRBV7-8 | TRBD2 | CASSGTSGSFYEQYF | TGTGCCAGCAGCGGGACTAGCGGGAGTTTTTACGAGCAGTACTTC
TRBJ1-5 | 14 | many | TRBV20-1 | . | CSARPEASNQPQHF | TGCAGTGCTAGACCGGAAGCTAGCAATCAGCCCCAGCATTTT
TRBJ1-6 | 14 | medium-sized | TRBV25-1 | TRBD1 | CASSEDRDNSPLHF | TGTGCCAGCAGTGAGGACAGGGATAATTCACCCCTCCACTTT
TRBJ1-2 | 15 | many | TRBV29-1 | . | CSVEDRGGANYGYTF | TGCAGCGTTGAAGATCGAGGGGGAGCTAACTATGGCTACACCTTC
TRBJ1-5 | 13 | many | TRBV29-1 | TRBD1 | CSVSQGAGQPQHF | TGCAGCGTAAGCCAGGGGGCGGGTCAGCCCCAGCATTTT
TRBJ2-7 | 15 | . | TRBV20-1 | TRBD2 | CSASSTSGSSYEQYF | TGCAGTGCCAGCAGTACTAGCGGAAGTTCCTACGAGCAGTACTTC
TRBJ1-2 | 13 | many | TRBV20-1 | TRBD1 | CSASRDRSSGYTF | TGCAGTGCTAGTAGGGACAGGTCTTCTGGCTACACCTTC
TRBJ2-1 | 13 | . | TRBV29-1 | . | CSVVDPTYNEQFF | TGCAGCGTTGTAGATCCCACCTACAATGAGCAGTTCTTC
TRBJ1-5 | 16 | . | TRBV7-2 | . | CASSSPGGGASQPQHF | TGTGCCAGCAGCTCCCCCGGGGGGGGGGCCTCTCAGCCCCAGCATTTT
TRBJ1-2 | 14 | few | TRBV7-9 | . | CASSVSGTNYGYTF | TGTGCCAGCAGCGTTAGCGGGACTAACTATGGCTACACCTTC
TRBJ2-7 | 13 | many | TRBV7-6 | . | CASSVEGAYEQYF | TGTGCCAGCAGCGTCGAGGGAGCCTACGAGCAGTACTTC
TRBJ2-2 | 13 | . | TRBV24-1 | . | CATRNLDTGELFF | TGTGCCACCAGGAATCTGGACACCGGGGAGCTGTTTTTT
TRBJ2-1 | 16 | few | TRBV7-2 | . | CASSLQRVRGDNEQFF | TGTGCCAGCAGCTTACAAAGGGTTAGGGGGGACAATGAGCAGTTCTTC